This T cell receptor (beta chain) was captured by sequencing in a study of T cell responses to AZD1222 COVID-19 vaccine. Study results and caveats: Most donors were white British, females outnumbered males, and clonal diversity was possibly underestimated.

V shed 0 bases and J shed 0 bases, with 4 bases lying between them. The CDR3 sequence is 15 residues long. Germline V gene data show CDR1 as SGHNT and CDR2 as YYREEE (reference sequence). Some clones are missing from TCRdb's copy, which holds only in-frame ones; the method was immunoSEQ multiplex PCR. The table includes tens of thousands of clones, around 85% detected once. As to this clone: The antigen is not known. Other DNA sequences of this sample code for an identical CDR3.

This chain uses TRBV5-4 with TRBJ1-6; D ambiguous. The sequence was obtained from an adult in good health. The starting material was peripheral blood, obtained on day 0 of MenACWY control vaccination. CDR3 DNA: TGTGCCAGCAGCTTGGAAAGCTCCTATAATTCACCCCTCCACTTT. Residues: CASSLESSYNSPLHF.